Following are 6 T cell receptor beta chains from one sample sequenced in a study of molecular identifiers for immune sequencing clone quantification (dated by TCRdb to the late 2010s). The library came from PCR. The instrument was a NextSeq 500. TCRdb applied fastp at Q25 and MiXCR to the public reads, then kept only in-frame beta chains. Rows with one shared CDR3 protein collapse into an entry with the most common genes and DNA. The sample profile shows under 350,000 distinct CDR3 sequences; 24% of them were found once. 0.74% of the sample is held by the ten biggest clonotypes. Sequencing was done on a sample of naive CD8+ T cells from blood, with Jurkat cell RNA spiked in. The cell subset or site label of this sample denotes: FACS-sorted CD8+CD4-CCR7+CD45RA+ naive T cells. These receptors came from a human donor in good health. Some libraries in this study had Jurkat cell RNA spiked in.

The chain links TRBV27 to TRBJ1-4; D is undetermined. Trimming took 2 bases from V and 2 from J, leaving 6 bases between them. Per germline, CDR1 MNHEY and CDR2 SMNVEV (reference sequence). The CDR3 is 14 residues long. The CDR3 region is CASSLAGTNEKLFF. As DNA, the CDR3 is TGTGCCAGCAGTTTAGCGGGGACTAATGAAAAACTGTTTTTT.

This clonotype was detected many times. The rearrangement links TRBV20-1 to TRBJ1-1; D possibly corresponds to TRBD1 (5 bases). The CDR3 consists of 16 residues. Trimming left V 3 bases short and J 2 bases short, with 19 bases between. CDR1 and CDR2 from the germline V gene are DFQATT and SNEGSKA (reference sequence). CDR3 sequence reads: CSARPRPFGTNTEAFF. As DNA, the CDR3 is TGCAGTGCTAGGCCTAGGCCCTTCGGGACTAACACTGAAGCTTTCTTT.

For this clonotype: The missing conserved phenylalanine or tryptophan at the end of this CDR3 makes a read error likely. V gene TRBV6-2 or TRBV6-3 combines with J gene TRBJ2-3; 7 bases fit TRBD2. Looked up from germline, CDR1 is MNHEY and CDR2 is SVGEGT. The V and J ends lost 8 bases and 6 bases, in that order; junction bases with no gene match: 20. This CDR3 spans 17 amino acids. The CDR3 coding sequence is TGTGCCAGCGACTCCATAGAGCGACGGGAGGAGACGGATACGCAGTATATT. It codes for CASDSIERREETDTQYI.

Concerning this clonotype: A read error is likely, as this CDR3 ends without the conserved phenylalanine or tryptophan. The gene calls are TRBV9 and TRBJ2-6; the D is unclear. V was shortened by 1 base and J by 2 bases, with 7 bases between the two germline ends. Germline CDR1 SGDLS, CDR2 YYNGEE. CDR3 length equals 15 residues. In DNA form, the CDR3 reads TGTGCCAGCAGCGTAAGTAGGGCTGGGGCCAACGTCCTGACTTCC. The encoded protein is CASSVSRAGANVLTS.

This clonotype has a count of ten or more. V is TRBV19 and J is TRBJ2-1; 7 bases map to TRBD2. In germline, CDR1 is LNHDA, CDR2 SQIVND (reference sequence). This CDR3 spans 13 amino acids. The V and J ends lost 5 bases and 9 bases, in that order; junction bases with no gene match: 7. In nucleotides, the CDR3 is TGTGCCAGTAGTGCCACTAGCGCTGGTGAGCAGTTCTTC. Encoded protein: CASSATSAGEQFF.

This clonotype was observed a single time. This may be a read error, as it is one base from a much larger clone. The rearrangement links TRBV6-1 to TRBJ1-1; D ambiguous. The CDR3 contains 15 residues. Germline V gives CDR1 MNHNS, CDR2 SASEGT. The V end lost 0 bases, the J end lost 5 bases, and 13 bases lay between the germline ends. The CDR3 nucleotides read TGTGCCAGCAGTGAAGCGTGCCTAGGGAGGACTGAAGCTTTCTTT. It encodes CASSEACLGRTEAFF.